The 30 T cell receptor beta chains below come from one sample, sequenced in a study of cytomegalovirus exposure and HLA in healthy donors. The PCR was carried out with 60 Vbeta primers and 13 Jbeta primers. Assay used: immunoSEQ multiplex PCR; TCRdb lists only in-frame clones, some missing. The repertoire holds 90,000 to 100,000 clones, with roughly three quarters as singletons. What was sequenced was PBMCs. The origin of the receptors is a woman aged 60-75 years in good health and CMV-seronegative.

Only one count was recorded for this clone. CDR3 sequence reads: CASSQGGLQEDTIYF. CDR3 nucleotides: TGTGCCAGCAGTCAGGGTGGGTTACAAGAAGACACCATATATTTT. This chain uses TRBV6-5 with TRBJ1-3; D possibly corresponds to TRBD1 (5 bases). This CDR3 has 15 residues. CDR1 is MNHEY, CDR2 SVGAGI, per germline. The V gene lost 5 bases and the J gene lost 8 bases, with 19 bases spanning the gap.

The V and J genes are TRBV18 and TRBJ2-7; 12 nucleotides match TRBD1. Trimming removed 1 base from V and 3 bases from J; junction bases left unmatched: 4. The CDR3 contains 16 residues. CDR1 and CDR2 from the germline V gene are KGHSH and LQKENI. The CDR3 nucleotides read TGTGCCAGCTCACCACGAGGGACAGGGGGCATCTACGAGCAGTACTTC. Translated, it gives CASSPRGTGGIYEQYF.

In DNA form, the CDR3 reads TGTGCCAGCTCCTTGGGACAGGCTAACTACGAGCAGTACTTC. It is translated as CASSLGQANYEQYF. The J gene is TRBJ2-7, the V gene TRBV6-5; 8 bases align to TRBD1. From germline, CDR1 is MNHEY and CDR2 SVGAGI. With 8 bases clipped from V and 3 bases from J, the junction kept 9 bases outside the gene matches. The CDR3 contains 14 residues.

This CDR3 reads CASFVVRDINTEAFF. The CDR3 nucleotides read TGTGCCAGCTTTGTAGTACGGGACATCAACACTGAAGCTTTCTTT. This chain joins TRBV9 and TRBJ1-1, with D possibly TRBD1 on 6 matching bases. Per the germline V gene, CDR1 is SGDLS and CDR2 is YYNGEE. With 7 bases removed from V and 2 bases from J, the gap between germline ends came to 18 bases. CDR3 length: 15 amino acids.

The chain joins TRBV5-6 to TRBJ1-2; no reliable D call. The CDR3 is 15 residues long. The V end lost 4 bases, the J end lost 5 bases, and 18 bases lay between the germline ends. CDR1 is SGHDT and CDR2 is YYEEEE in the germline V gene. The CDR3 coding sequence is TGTGCCAGCAGCCCCCTGTGGCAGGCTGATTATGGCTACACCTTC. Amino acid sequence: CASSPLWQADYGYTF.

The rearrangement links TRBV27 to TRBJ1-2; D is uncertain. Germline V CDR1 and CDR2: MNHEY, SMNVEV (reference sequence). Between the trimmed V and J ends, which lost 1 base and 4 bases, there was a span of 10 bases. CDR3 length equals 14 residues. The CDR3, as DNA: TGTGCCAGCAGTTTATTCCACGGGAGCTATGGCTACACCTTC. Its protein is CASSLFHGSYGYTF.

The genes are TRBV29-1 and TRBJ2-1; 9 positions match TRBD1. After removal of 2 bases from V and 9 bases from J, the junction contained 11 bases not matched to a gene. The germline gives CDR1 SQVTM, CDR2 ANQGSEA. The CDR3 consists of 15 residues. The CDR3: CSVERTGGVSSEQFF. The CDR3 nucleotides read TGCAGCGTTGAAAGAACAGGGGGCGTTAGCAGTGAGCAGTTCTTC.

The CDR3 coding sequence is TGTGCCAGCAGTTTTAACAGGGACACCGGGGAGCTGTTTTTT. It specifies CASSFNRDTGELFF. V gene TRBV27 combines with J gene TRBJ2-2; a possible D gene is TRBD1 (6 bases). Germline V CDR1 and CDR2: MNHEY, SMNVEV (reference sequence). Trimming pared 3 bases from V and 3 bases from J, leaving 8 bases between. This CDR3 comprises 14 residues.

V usage is TRBV7-8 and J usage is TRBJ2-7; 10 bases match TRBD2. The CDR3 extends over 17 amino acids. Germline V gene lookup returns CDR1 SGHVS and CDR2 FQNEAQ. Trimming took 1 base from V and 4 from J; bases not matched to a gene: 10. This CDR3 reads CASSLGLAGAGIYEQYF. Written as DNA, the CDR3 is TGTGCCAGCAGCTTAGGACTAGCGGGTGCTGGGATATACGAGCAGTACTTC.

The chain couples TRBV27 to TRBJ2-3, with 8 bases matching TRBD1. The V and J ends lost 4 bases and 6 bases, in that order; junction bases with no gene match: 9. The length of the CDR3 is 15 residues. CDR1 is MNHEY, CDR2 SMNVEV, per germline (reference sequence). The CDR3 loop reads CASSWDRISFDTQYF. For the CDR3, the DNA is TGTGCCAGCAGTTGGGACAGGATTTCGTTTGATACGCAGTATTTT.

CDR3 sequence (DNA): TGTGCCAGCAGCTTATCTCGGGACAGGGAGCGAGAGGGCTACACCTTC. Protein sequence: CASSLSRDREREGYTF. V and J are TRBV13 and TRBJ1-2; 9 nucleotides align to TRBD1. Germline V gives CDR1 PRHDT, CDR2 FYEKMQ (reference sequence). The trim removed 2 bases at V and 8 bases at J, leaving 12 bases unmatched. The CDR3 has 16 amino acids.

Only one count was recorded for this clone. The rearrangement uses TRBV7-6 and TRBJ2-7, with 12 positions matching TRBD1. This CDR3 comprises 18 residues. The V gene end was trimmed by 5 bases and the J gene end by 1 base; junction bases not matched to a gene: 12. The germline V gene encodes CDR1 SGHVS and CDR2 FNYEAQ. CDR3 nucleotide sequence: TGTGCCAGCAGCAGCTCCCCTGGGGACAGGGGGCCATCCTACGAGCAGTACTTC. This translates into CASSSSPGDRGPSYEQYF.

This chain connects TRBV4-1 to TRBJ2-6; 10 bases are shared with TRBD1. CDR1 is MGHRA, CDR2 YSYEKL, per germline. V dropped 0 bases and J dropped 0; count of bases not matched to a gene: 2. The CDR3 is 18 amino acids. The CDR3 nucleotides are TGCGCCAGCAGCCAAGAGGGACAGGGGATCTCTGGGGCCAACGTCCTGACTTTC. Its translation is CASSQEGQGISGANVLTF.

The rearrangement links TRBV27 to TRBJ2-2; 8 positions agree with TRBD1. With 5 bases clipped from V and 3 bases from J, the junction kept 11 bases outside the gene matches. CDR1 is MNHEY, CDR2 SMNVEV, per germline (reference sequence). The length of the CDR3 is 17 residues. The DNA for the CDR3 is TGTGCCAGCAGTGACGACTCCGGGACAGGCTACACCGGGGAGCTGTTTTTT. Its protein is CASSDDSGTGYTGELFF.

The chain joins TRBV10-3 to TRBJ2-6; 9 bases are shared with TRBD1. The J segment lost 4 bases and the V segment lost 4 bases, leaving 8 bases of the junction unmatched. Germline CDR1 ENHRY, CDR2 SYGVKD. The CDR3 covers 17 residues. CDR3 amino acids: CAISVGGQGSGANVLTF. The CDR3 DNA reads as TGTGCCATCAGTGTCGGGGGACAGGGTTCCGGGGCCAACGTCCTGACTTTC.

CDR3 in amino acids: CASSLSRDFYNEQFF. The CDR3 DNA reads TGCGCCAGCAGCTTGTCCCGGGACTTCTACAATGAGCAGTTCTTC. The chain links TRBV5-1 to TRBJ2-1; D possibly corresponds to TRBD2 (6 bases). The V gene lost 1 base and the J gene lost 3 bases, with 11 bases spanning the gap. Germline V lookup: CDR1 SGHRS, CDR2 YFSETQ. The CDR3 length is 15 residues. Supplemented by reference TRBV5-1 and TRBJ2-1, the full variable domain reads KAGVTQTPRYLIKTRGQQVTLSCSPISGHRSVSWYQQTPGQGLQFLFEYFSETQRNKGNFPGRFSGRQFSNSRSEMNVSTLELGDSALYLCASSLSRDFYNEQFFGPGTRLTVL.

This chain uses TRBV19 with TRBJ2-3; TRBD2 is a possible D gene (6 bases). This CDR3 spans 13 amino acids. Trimming cost V 9 bases and J 4 bases, with 14 bases left between them. From germline, CDR1 is LNHDA and CDR2 SQIVND (reference sequence). This chain's CDR3 is CASGGLTADTQYF. The CDR3 region has the DNA TGTGCCAGCGGCGGACTAACCGCAGATACGCAGTATTTT.

The chain links TRBV28 to TRBJ2-3; 7 bases match TRBD2. Germline V gives CDR1 MDHEN, CDR2 SYDVKM. The CDR3 length is 13 residues. The trim removed 3 bases at V and 4 bases at J, leaving 1 base unmatched. DNA of the CDR3: TGTGCCAGCAGTTTGGCGGGAGCAGATACGCAGTATTTT. Translating gives CASSLAGADTQYF.

V gene TRBV5-1 combines with J gene TRBJ2-3; 16 positions match TRBD2. The J segment lost 0 bases and the V segment lost 3 bases, leaving 13 bases of the junction unmatched. CDR3 length: 21 residues. CDR1 and CDR2 (germline): SGHRS, YFSETQ. In DNA form, the CDR3 reads TGCGCCAGCAGCTCTCTCCTGGGACTAGCGGGGGGGTTAACTAGCACAGATACGCAGTATTTT. Its translation: CASSSLLGLAGGLTSTDTQYF.

This rearrangement joins TRBV2 to TRBJ1-1, with 10 bases identical to TRBD1. Germline assignment: CDR1 SNHLY and CDR2 FYNNEI. Trimming at V came to 5 bases and at J to 10 bases, leaving 7 bases not matched to a gene. This CDR3 is built from 13 residues. CDR3 residues: CASSPDRGVAAFF. DNA for the CDR3: TGTGCCAGCAGTCCGGACAGGGGGGTTGCAGCTTTCTTT.

V gene TRBV7-9 combines with J gene TRBJ1-2; tentative D call: TRBD1 (5 bases). Germline V lookup: CDR1 SEHNR, CDR2 FQNEAQ (reference sequence). The CDR3 has 15 residues. The germline V and J ends were trimmed by 1 base and 2 bases, with 11 bases remaining between them. CDR3: CASSLGIAGNYGYTF. CDR3 nucleotides: TGTGCCAGCAGCTTAGGAATTGCAGGGAACTATGGCTACACCTTC.

This chain connects TRBV30 to TRBJ1-5; D is ambiguous. Germline CDR1 and CDR2: GTSNPN and SVGIG (reference sequence). V dropped 3 bases and J dropped 7 bases, with 22 bases sitting between them. The CDR3 extends over 16 amino acids. CDR3 sequence (DNA): TGTGCCTGGAGCCGGGGAGACACCAGGAGGTTCCAGCCCCAGCATTTT. It encodes CAWSRGDTRRFQPQHF. Drawing the rest from reference TRBV30 and TRBJ1-5, the complete variable domain is SQTIHQWPATLVQPVGSPLSLECTVEGTSNPNLYWYRQAAGRGLQLLFYSVGIGQISSEVPQNLSASRPQDRQFILSSKKLLLSDSGFYLCAWSRGDTRRFQPQHFGDGTRLSIL.

The chain couples TRBV7-2 to TRBJ1-1; D not resolved. The CDR3 is 13 residues long. The V and J ends lost 2 bases and 3 bases respectively, with 7 bases between them. Germline assignment: CDR1 SGHTA and CDR2 FQGNSA. CDR3 nucleotides: TGTGCCAGCAGCTTATACAGCCACACTGAAGCTTTCTTT. This gives the protein CASSLYSHTEAFF.

This clone appeared once. The J gene is TRBJ2-7, the V gene TRBV7-9, with TRBD1 as a possible D gene (6 bases). Trimming pared 1 base from V and 4 bases from J, leaving 11 bases between. Germline V gene data show CDR1 as SEHNR and CDR2 as FQNEAQ (reference sequence). This CDR3 region has 14 residues. CDR3 sequence: CASSLDRTAYEQYF. DNA of the CDR3: TGTGCCAGCAGCTTAGATAGGACAGCTTACGAGCAGTACTTC.

This chain joins TRBV2 and TRBJ1-2, with D unresolved. The CDR3 length is 13 residues. From germline, CDR1 is SNHLY and CDR2 FYNNEI. V shed 8 bases and J shed 1 base, with 11 bases lying between them. The DNA for the CDR3 is TGTGCCAGCGGCGAGGCGGTTAACTATGGCTACACCTTC. It specifies CASGEAVNYGYTF. Filled out from reference TRBV2 and TRBJ1-2, the complete variable domain reads EPEVTQTPSHQVTQMGQEVILRCVPISNHLYFYWYRQILGQKVEFLVSFYNNEISEKSEIFDDQFSVERPDGSNFTLKIRSTKLEDSAMYFCASGEAVNYGYTFGSGTRLTVV.

This clone was counted a single time. V usage is TRBV5-1 and J usage is TRBJ1-4, with D maybe TRBD1 (5 bases). V dropped 0 bases and J dropped 8 bases, with 14 bases sitting between them. CDR1 and CDR2 from the germline V gene are SGHRS and YFSETQ. The CDR3 totals 15 residues. CDR3 sequence (DNA): TGCGCCAGCAGCTTGGTGGGAACAGGTCCCGAAAAACTGTTTTTT. Translated, it gives CASSLVGTGPEKLFF.

The chain is built from TRBV18 and TRBJ2-3; D perhaps matches TRBD1 (7 bases). Germline V gene data show CDR1 as KGHSH and CDR2 as LQKENI. V was cut by 3 bases and J by 4 bases, with 14 bases left in between. CDR3 length: 15 amino acids. DNA for the CDR3: TGTGCCAGCTCACCCCCCAGGGGGGTGGCAGATACGCAGTATTTT. Its translation is CASSPPRGVADTQYF.

This clone was seen only a few times. The chain is built from TRBV7-9 and TRBJ1-4; D not resolved. The CDR3 covers 15 residues. Germline V gene sequence: CDR1 SEHNR, CDR2 FQNEAQ (reference sequence). Trimming took 2 bases from V and 2 from J, leaving 9 bases between them. The CDR3 nucleotides are TGTGCCAGCAGCTTAACGGGGATGACTAATGAAAAACTGTTTTTT. Translation gives CASSLTGMTNEKLFF.

The V and J genes are TRBV10-3 and TRBJ2-1, with TRBD2 identical over 10 bases. Germline V gene lookup returns CDR1 ENHRY and CDR2 SYGVKD. This CDR3 is 15 amino acids long. V lost 8 bases and J lost 6; bases outside the gene matches: 10. DNA for the CDR3: TGTGCCATCCCATACGGACTAGCGGCCTGCAATGAGCAGTTCTTC. Its protein product is CAIPYGLAACNEQFF.

V usage is TRBV7-6 and J usage is TRBJ2-7; 13 bases align to TRBD2. The CDR3 loop spans 16 amino acids. Germline V gene lookup returns CDR1 SGHVS and CDR2 FNYEAQ. J was trimmed by 5 bases and V by 5 bases; bases with no gene match: 9. CDR3 sequence: CASSQLAGGPFDEQYF. The CDR3 nucleotides read TGTGCCAGCAGCCAACTAGCGGGAGGGCCTTTCGACGAGCAGTACTTC.